These 25 T cell receptor beta chains were all obtained from the same sample, sequenced in a study of CD8 T cells in Susac syndrome. Random hexamers were used to reverse transcribe an amount of about 0.5 to 1 ug RNA. From the immunoSEQ multiplex PCR reads, TCRdb called clonotypes with MiXCR, one entry per CDR3 protein. In the table there are about 190,000 distinct CDR3 sequences, approximately 96% of which are singletons. The sequenced sample was CD4+ T cells from PBMCs. Receptors originate from a human donor with Susac syndrome.

The chain employs TRBV4-1 and TRBJ2-5; 8 bases fit TRBD1. The CDR3 has 16 amino acids. V lost 4 bases, J lost 2 bases, and 9 bases stayed unmatched. Germline CDR1 is MGHRA and CDR2 is YSYEKL. CDR3 in amino acids: CASSRTGGGGQETQYF. In nucleotides, the CDR3 is TGCGCCAGCAGCCGCACAGGGGGAGGAGGGCAAGAGACCCAGTACTTC.

This clonotype is a singleton in its sample. The chain carries TRBV9 and TRBJ2-2, with TRBD2 as a possible D gene (6 bases). The CDR3 contains 16 residues. V was clipped by 0 bases and J by 7 bases, with 16 bases between them. CDR1 is SGDLS, CDR2 YYNGEE, per germline. The CDR3 sequence is CASSVAVAGSFGELFF. The CDR3 DNA is TGTGCCAGCAGCGTAGCGGTGGCGGGGAGCTTCGGGGAGCTGTTTTTT.

The chain joins TRBV9 to TRBJ2-5, with a tentative D call TRBD2 (6 bases). V was shortened by 2 bases and J by 5 bases, with 10 bases between the two germline ends. Germline V gene sequence: CDR1 SGDLS, CDR2 YYNGEE. CDR3 length equals 13 residues. CDR3 region: CASSVDGGETQYF. CDR3 coding DNA: TGTGCCAGCAGCGTGGACGGAGGGGAGACCCAGTACTTC. Full variable domain (missing parts from reference TRBV9 and TRBJ2-5): DSGVTQTPKHLITATGQRVTLRCSPRSGDLSVYWYQQSLDQGLQFLIQYYNGEERAKGNILERFSAQQFPDLHSELNLSSLELGDSALYFCASSVDGGETQYFGPGTRLLVL.

The chain employs TRBV29-1 and TRBJ1-1; D is unresolved. Trimming removed 6 bases at V and 1 base at J, with 12 bases between. This CDR3 is 13 amino acids long. Germline assignment: CDR1 SQVTM and CDR2 ANQGSEA. The DNA of the CDR3 is TGCAGCGTGGCTAGACTGCCGAACACTGAAGCTTTCTTT. Protein: CSVARLPNTEAFF.

The gene calls are TRBV29-1 and TRBJ1-2; 8 bases line up with TRBD1. Unmatched junction bases numbered 9, after V lost 6 bases and J lost 9 bases. CDR1 and CDR2 from the germline V gene are SQVTM and ANQGSEA. There are 12 residues in the CDR3. The CDR3 DNA follows: TGCAGCGTAAGGGGAACAGGGGGGAGCTACACCTTC. Protein sequence: CSVRGTGGSYTF.

The rearrangement links TRBV12-3 or TRBV12-4 to TRBJ1-2; perhaps TRBD1 as D (5 bases). V was pared by 1 base and J by 6 bases, with 12 bases between. This CDR3 contains 14 residues. CDR3: CASSLVRDGDGYTF. For the CDR3, the DNA is TGTGCCAGCAGTTTAGTCCGGGACGGCGATGGCTACACCTTC.

Written as DNA, the CDR3 is TGTGCCAGCAGCTTCCCGAGCGTACAGGGCCACGAGCAGTACTTC. Translating it yields CASSFPSVQGHEQYF. The V and J genes are TRBV7-9 and TRBJ2-7, with a weak D call TRBD1 (6 bases). This CDR3 comprises 15 residues. Germline loops: CDR1 SEHNR, CDR2 FQNEAQ (reference sequence). V shed 3 bases and J shed 5 bases, with 17 bases lying between them.

The chain has TRBV29-1 and TRBJ2-7; 10 bases align to TRBD1. The CDR3 runs 14 residues. Germline assignment: CDR1 SQVTM and CDR2 ANQGSEA. The ends lost 7 bases at V and 4 bases at J; junction bases unmatched: 10. The CDR3 loop is CSAKYRDRGYEQYF. DNA of the CDR3: TGCAGCGCCAAGTACCGGGACAGGGGTTACGAGCAGTACTTC.

The rearrangement uses TRBV27 and TRBJ2-7; D gene ambiguous. In germline, CDR1 is MNHEY, CDR2 SMNVEV (reference sequence). V was trimmed by 0 bases and J by 0 bases, leaving 6 bases between them. The CDR3 covers 14 residues. The CDR3 nucleotides are TGTGCCAGCAGTTTATCCGGCAGCTCCTACGAGCAGTACTTC. As protein: CASSLSGSSYEQYF.

This chain joins TRBV12-3 or TRBV12-4 and TRBJ1-5, with D uncertain. This CDR3 region has 13 residues. The V gene lost 3 bases and the J gene lost 3 bases, with 6 bases spanning the gap. CDR3 region: CASSFGANQPQHF. The CDR3 DNA reads as TGTGCCAGCAGTTTTGGAGCCAATCAGCCCCAGCATTTT.

The rearrangement links TRBV20-1 to TRBJ2-7, with a tentative D call TRBD2 (6 bases). Per germline, CDR1 DFQATT and CDR2 SNEGSKA (reference sequence). This CDR3 spans 13 amino acids. Trimming removed 6 bases at V and 2 bases at J, with 14 bases between. The CDR3 spells CSALRSSAYEQYF. The CDR3 DNA reads TGCAGTGCCCTACGGTCTAGCGCCTACGAGCAGTACTTC.

J is TRBJ1-2 and V is TRBV27, with 7 bases matching TRBD1. The CDR3 is 16 residues long. CDR1 is MNHEY, CDR2 SMNVEV, per germline (reference sequence). V gave up 2 bases and J gave up 2 bases; unmatched junction bases: 8. CDR3 protein: CASSLTATGHNYGYTF. CDR3 nucleotides: TGTGCCAGCAGTTTAACGGCGACAGGGCACAACTATGGCTACACCTTC.

The rearrangement uses TRBV27 and TRBJ2-5, with D perhaps TRBD1 (5 bases). The CDR3 length is 15 residues. Germline CDR1 and CDR2: MNHEY and SMNVEV (reference sequence). V dropped 5 bases and J dropped 5 bases, with 18 bases sitting between them. The CDR3 DNA follows: TGTGCCAGCAGTGATAGGGGCTTAACTGGGGAGACCCAGTACTTC. Translating it yields CASSDRGLTGETQYF.

This chain uses TRBV6-1 with TRBJ2-7; D not certain. CDR1 and CDR2 from the germline V gene are MNHNS and SASEGT. The CDR3 consists of 12 residues. V was clipped by 1 base and J by 1 base, with 2 bases between them. CDR3 region: CASSEGSYEQYF. CDR3 sequence (DNA): TGTGCCAGCAGTGAAGGATCCTACGAGCAGTACTTC.

The CDR3: CSVVQGGTGELFF. Here the CDR3 DNA reads TGCAGCGTTGTACAGGGTGGCACCGGGGAGCTGTTTTTT. The V and J genes are TRBV29-1 and TRBJ2-2; the D gene is possibly TRBD1 (6 bases). The V gene lost 4 bases and the J gene lost 4 bases, with 10 bases spanning the gap. CDR1 SQVTM and CDR2 ANQGSEA come from the germline V gene. The length of the CDR3 is 13 residues.

The V gene is TRBV19, the J gene TRBJ2-7, with 8 bases lining up with TRBD2. The junction had 15 bases not matched to a gene; V was cut back by 7 bases and J by 7 bases. Per germline, CDR1 LNHDA and CDR2 SQIVND (reference sequence). The CDR3 consists of 15 residues. CDR3 amino acids: CASTTTGSLAGEQYF. The CDR3 DNA follows: TGTGCCAGTACGACTACAGGGTCCTTAGCGGGGGAGCAGTACTTC. The full variable domain, rest sourced from reference TRBV19 and TRBJ2-7, is DGGITQSPKYLFRKEGQNVTLSCEQNLNHDAMYWYRQDPGQGLRLIYYSQIVNDFQKGDIAEGYSVSREKKESFPLTVTSAQKNPTAFYLCASTTTGSLAGEQYFGPGTRLTVT.

The chain employs TRBV20-1 and TRBJ2-1; TRBD2 aligns across 13 bases. Germline V CDR1 and CDR2: DFQATT, SNEGSKA (reference sequence). The V segment lost 0 bases and the J segment 8 bases; nucleotides outside the gene matches: 7. The CDR3 loop spans 16 amino acids. The CDR3 nucleotides read TGCAGTGCTAGAGATGGAACTAGCGGGGGGGTCGATGAGCAGTTCTTC. Its protein product is CSARDGTSGGVDEQFF.

This clonotype was observed once. This chain uses TRBV12-3 or TRBV12-4 with TRBJ2-1; 11 nucleotides line up with TRBD2. Germline trimming cut 4 bases from V and 7 bases from J; bases unmatched to any gene: 6. This CDR3 contains 15 residues. The CDR3 DNA reads as TGTGCCAGCAGTTACCTAGCGGGGGGACGAAATGAGCAGTTCTTC. This translates into CASSYLAGGRNEQFF.

The chain is built from TRBV7-9 and TRBJ2-5; possible D gene TRBD2, 6 bases. This CDR3 contains 12 residues. The V and J ends lost 2 bases and 11 bases respectively, with 12 bases between them. Germline V gene sequence: CDR1 SEHNR, CDR2 FQNEAQ (reference sequence). The CDR3 coding sequence is TGTGCCAGCAGCTTAACTAGCTCGTCTCAGTACTTC. Residues: CASSLTSSSQYF.

The chain recombines TRBV28 with TRBJ2-5, with no clear D. The germline V gene has CDR1 MDHEN and CDR2 SYDVKM. The CDR3 has 13 amino acids. V was clipped by 4 bases and J by 4 bases, with 10 bases between them. The CDR3 region has the DNA TGTGCCAGCAGTTCCTCAGCCCCAGAGACCCAGTACTTC. Translated: CASSSSAPETQYF.

The chain is built from TRBV9 and TRBJ2-7; a weak D match, TRBD1 (6 bases). Trimming stripped 4 bases from V and 4 bases from J, with 18 bases between. Germline V CDR1 and CDR2: SGDLS, YYNGEE. This CDR3 contains 15 residues. CDR3 coding DNA: TGTGCCAGCAGCCCCCGTATATCCAGGGGATACGAGCAGTACTTC. The encoded protein is CASSPRISRGYEQYF.

The chain combines TRBV10-3 with TRBJ1-5, with D maybe TRBD1 (6 bases). CDR1 is ENHRY and CDR2 is SYGVKD in the germline V gene. V gave up 8 bases and J gave up 0 bases, with 11 bases separating them. The CDR3 is 14 residues long. CDR3 nucleotide sequence: TGTGCCATCCGACAGGATAATAGCAATCAGCCCCAGCATTTT. Translation: CAIRQDNSNQPQHF.

This clonotype appeared once. The J gene is TRBJ2-1, the V gene TRBV28, with 7 bases identical to TRBD1. There are 15 residues in the CDR3. Germline V gene sequence: CDR1 MDHEN, CDR2 SYDVKM. V lost 4 bases to trimming and J lost 5 bases; unmatched junction nucleotides: 8. For the CDR3, the DNA is TGTGCCAGCAGTTCCCTCTCCGGGACAGACAATGAGCAGTTCTTC. It specifies CASSSLSGTDNEQFF.

The V and J genes are TRBV20-1 and TRBJ1-2; weak D call: TRBD1 (5 bases). Germline CDR1 reads DFQATT; CDR2 reads SNEGSKA (reference sequence). This CDR3 contains 14 residues. Trimming pared 0 bases from V and 4 bases from J, leaving 12 bases between. The CDR3 reads CSARDWDGPYGYTF. The CDR3 DNA follows: TGCAGTGCTAGAGATTGGGACGGACCCTATGGCTACACCTTC.

The CDR3 loop is CASTQGTGELFF. CDR3 nucleotides: TGTGCCAGTACACAGGGAACCGGGGAGCTGTTTTTT. The V call is TRBV19, the J call TRBJ2-2; a possible D gene is TRBD1 (6 bases). Germline V gene lookup returns CDR1 LNHDA and CDR2 SQIVND (reference sequence). This CDR3 spans 12 amino acids. The V end was cut by 7 bases, the J end by 5 bases, with 8 bases between.